One and the same sample provided the 7 T cell receptor beta chains below, sequenced in a study of regulatory T cells in long-lasting Graves disease. Documented time point: newly diagnosed GD, antithyroid drugs for less than 3 months. After RNA was extracted from PBMCs, the TCR library was made from it. TCR beta libraries were built with iRepertoire HTBI primers and Arm-PCR of CDR3 regions. TCRdb independently ran MiXCR on the multiplex PCR reads; one entry per CDR3 protein. The sample has roughly 350,000 distinct CDR3 sequences; roughly 17% are singletons. The same data also went into a second study, on T cells in Graves' hyperthyroidism and ophthalmopathy.

This sample comprised peripheral blood mononuclear cells (PBMCs), obtained at new diagnosis, from a patient treated with antithyroid drugs. These receptors all stem from a man aged 40-49 years with Graves disease.

This clonotype was picked up many times. This chain uses TRBV11-2 with TRBJ2-1; D is tentatively TRBD1 or TRBD2 (5 bases each). Per the germline V gene, CDR1 is SGHAT and CDR2 is FQNNGV. This CDR3 spans 15 amino acids. V lost 4 bases and J lost 3, with 13 bases in between. The CDR3 here is CASSSLGASYNEQFF. DNA of the CDR3: TGTGCCAGCAGCTCACTAGGGGCTAGCTACAATGAGCAGTTCTTC.

This clonotype was seen ten or more times. The rearrangement uses TRBV7-2 and TRBJ2-7; 9 bases are a match to TRBD1. Germline V gives CDR1 SGHTA, CDR2 FQGNSA. The V gene end was trimmed by 4 bases and the J gene end by 5 bases; junction bases not matched to a gene: 3. The CDR3 runs to 13 residues. CDR3 DNA: TGTGCCAGCAGCTACAGGGGGCGGAACGAGCAGTACTTC. This encodes CASSYRGRNEQYF.

This clonotype was counted at least ten times. The rearrangement joins TRBV6-2 or TRBV6-3 to TRBJ2-7; D is unresolved. The CDR3 sequence is 14 residues long. In germline, CDR1 is MNHEY, CDR2 SVGEGT. V lost 7 bases and J 1 base, leaving 14 bases between the germline ends. The CDR3 is CASTEPVQSYEQYF. For the CDR3, the DNA is TGTGCCAGCACAGAGCCGGTACAGTCCTACGAGCAGTACTTC.

This clonotype occurred a few times. The chain couples TRBV20-1 to TRBJ1-5, with D perhaps TRBD1 (6 bases). Germline values: CDR1 DFQATT, CDR2 SNEGSKA (reference sequence). The V end was cut by 3 bases, the J end by 0 bases, with 18 bases between. The CDR3 length is 17 residues. The CDR3 loop is CSASSGQMVYSNQPQHF. The CDR3 DNA reads TGCAGTGCTAGCTCCGGACAGATGGTGTATAGCAATCAGCCCCAGCATTTT.

This rearrangement joins TRBV12-5 to TRBJ2-1; D possibly corresponds to TRBD1 (6 bases). The V end lost 5 bases, the J end lost 4 bases, and 12 bases lay between the germline ends. Germline lookup yields CDR1 LGHNT and CDR2 FRNRAP. The CDR3 consists of 14 residues. CDR3 nucleotide sequence: TGTGCTAGTGGTACCGGGACACTATACAATGAGCAGTTCTTC. Translating it yields CASGTGTLYNEQFF.

Points on this clonotype: A far larger clone is off by one base, so a read error is likely. The chain is built from TRBV5-1 and TRBJ2-1; D not resolved. The assigned J gene may be wrong: the sequence end matches TRBJ2-3 better. Germline V gives CDR1 SGHRS, CDR2 YFSETQ. This CDR3 spans 15 amino acids. As DNA, the CDR3 is TGCGCCAGCAGCTTGGGGCAGGTCCAAGGAAATACGCAGTATTTT. Amino acids: CASSLGQVQGNTQYF.

Details on this clonotype: Since a much larger clone is just one base distant, this may be a read error. The chain links TRBV13 to TRBJ1-1, with TRBD1 matching over 8 bases. Germline lookup yields CDR1 PRHDT and CDR2 FYEKMQ (reference sequence). Trimming cost V 8 bases and J 0 bases; bases outside gene matches: 14. The CDR3 is 17 amino acids. The CDR3 loop reads CASGSAGTGDMNTEAFF. CDR3 DNA sequence: TGTGCCAGCGGCTCAGCCGGGACAGGAGACATGAACACTGAAGCTTTCTTT.